A single TCR beta chain is shown here with its context. Profiling relied on immunoSEQ multiplex PCR, and the TCRdb table lists in-frame clones only, not all of them. Of approximately 50,000 clones listed, roughly 86% were seen once; the top ten hold roughly an eighth. This sample was taken from a study of OX40 agonist ivuxolimab in advanced cancers. Germline assignment: CDR1 KGHSH and CDR2 LQKENI. V was clipped by 6 bases and J by 3 bases, with 15 bases between them. The CDR3 has 14 amino acids. The TCR originated in an adult with an advanced solid tumor such as melanoma, head and neck, liver or kidney cancer. The rearrangement links TRBV18 to TRBJ2-7; D might be TRBD2 (6 bases). The sample consisted of CD4+ or CD8+ T cells sorted from blood, taken in a trial of the OX40 agonist ivuxolimab. The CDR3 region has the DNA TGTGCCAGCTCCCGGGACTTACTAAACTACGAGCAGTACTTC. It specifies CASSRDLLNYEQYF.